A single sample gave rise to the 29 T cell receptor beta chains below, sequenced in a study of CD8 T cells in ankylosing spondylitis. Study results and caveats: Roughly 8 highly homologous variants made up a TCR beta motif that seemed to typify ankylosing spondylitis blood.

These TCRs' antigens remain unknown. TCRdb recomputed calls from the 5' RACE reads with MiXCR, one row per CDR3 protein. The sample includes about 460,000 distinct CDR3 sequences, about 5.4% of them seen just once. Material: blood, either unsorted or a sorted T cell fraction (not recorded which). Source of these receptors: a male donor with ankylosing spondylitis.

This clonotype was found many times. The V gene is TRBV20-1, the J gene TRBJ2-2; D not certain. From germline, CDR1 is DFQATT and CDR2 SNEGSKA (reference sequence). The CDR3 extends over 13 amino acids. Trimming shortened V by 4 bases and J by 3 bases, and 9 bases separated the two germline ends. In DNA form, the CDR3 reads TGCAGTGCTATGGTCGGGTACACCGGGGAGCTGTTTTTT. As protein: CSAMVGYTGELFF.

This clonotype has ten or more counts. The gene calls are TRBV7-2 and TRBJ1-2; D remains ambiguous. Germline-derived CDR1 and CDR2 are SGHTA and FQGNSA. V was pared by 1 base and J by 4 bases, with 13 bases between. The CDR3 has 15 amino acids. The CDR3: CASSLDSKSSYGYTF. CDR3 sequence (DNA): TGTGCCAGCAGCTTAGATTCGAAGTCAAGCTATGGCTACACCTTC.

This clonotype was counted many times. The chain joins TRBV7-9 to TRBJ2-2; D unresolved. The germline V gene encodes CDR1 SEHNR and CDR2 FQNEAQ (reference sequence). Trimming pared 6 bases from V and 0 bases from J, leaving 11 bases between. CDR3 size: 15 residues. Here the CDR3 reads CASRGGNPNTGELFF. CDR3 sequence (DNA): TGTGCCAGCAGGGGTGGAAACCCGAACACCGGGGAGCTGTTTTTT.

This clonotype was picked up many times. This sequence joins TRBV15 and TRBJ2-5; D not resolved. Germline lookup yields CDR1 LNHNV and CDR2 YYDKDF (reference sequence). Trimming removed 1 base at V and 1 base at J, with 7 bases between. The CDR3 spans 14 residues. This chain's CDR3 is CATSRGSGQETQYF. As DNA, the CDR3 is TGTGCCACCAGCAGAGGTTCAGGCCAAGAGACCCAGTACTTC.

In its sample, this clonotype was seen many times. The CDR3 DNA sequence: TGTGCCAGCAGCTTAGTCTACGGGAACACCGGGGAGCTGTTTTTT. Translating it yields CASSLVYGNTGELFF. The chain links TRBV7-9 to TRBJ2-2, with unresolved D. The CDR3 is 15 residues long. CDR1 is SEHNR and CDR2 is FQNEAQ in the germline V gene (reference sequence). Trimming took 1 base from V and 1 from J, leaving 7 bases between them.

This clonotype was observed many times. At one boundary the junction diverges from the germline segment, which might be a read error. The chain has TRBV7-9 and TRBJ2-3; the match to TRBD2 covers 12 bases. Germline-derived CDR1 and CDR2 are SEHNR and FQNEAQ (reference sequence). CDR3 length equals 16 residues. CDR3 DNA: TGTGCTAGCAGTACCGGACTAGCGGGGAGCACAGATACGCAGTATTTT. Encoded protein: CASSTGLAGSTDTQYF.

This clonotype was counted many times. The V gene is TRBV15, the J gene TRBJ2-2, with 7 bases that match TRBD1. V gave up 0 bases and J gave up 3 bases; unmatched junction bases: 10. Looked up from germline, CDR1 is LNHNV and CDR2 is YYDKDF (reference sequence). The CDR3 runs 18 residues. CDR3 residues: CATSREGSRTGDTGELFF. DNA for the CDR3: TGTGCCACCAGCAGAGAGGGGTCCCGGACAGGAGACACCGGGGAGCTGTTTTTT.

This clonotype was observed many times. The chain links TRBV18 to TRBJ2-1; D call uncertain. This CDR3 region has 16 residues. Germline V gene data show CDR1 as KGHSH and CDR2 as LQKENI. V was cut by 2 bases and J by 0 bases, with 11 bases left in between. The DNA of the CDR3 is TGTGCCAGCTCACCATCTTACAAAGGCTCCTACAATGAGCAGTTCTTC. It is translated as CASSPSYKGSYNEQFF.

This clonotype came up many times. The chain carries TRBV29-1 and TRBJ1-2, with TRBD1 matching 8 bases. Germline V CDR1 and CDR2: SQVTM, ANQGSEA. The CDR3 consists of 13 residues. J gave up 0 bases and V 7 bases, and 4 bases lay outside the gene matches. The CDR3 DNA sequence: TGCAGCGGAGGACAGGGAGCTAACTATGGCTACACCTTC. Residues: CSGGQGANYGYTF.

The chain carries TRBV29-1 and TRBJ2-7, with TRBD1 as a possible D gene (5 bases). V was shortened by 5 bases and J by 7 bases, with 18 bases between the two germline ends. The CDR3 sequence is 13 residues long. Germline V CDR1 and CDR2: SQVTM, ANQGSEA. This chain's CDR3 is CSVRGLLVGEQYF. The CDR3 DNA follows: TGCAGCGTTAGGGGCCTCCTAGTGGGGGAGCAGTACTTC.

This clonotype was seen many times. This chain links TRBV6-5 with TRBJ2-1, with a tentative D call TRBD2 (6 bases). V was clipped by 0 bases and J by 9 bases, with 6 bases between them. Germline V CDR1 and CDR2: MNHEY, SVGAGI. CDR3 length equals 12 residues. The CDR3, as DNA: TGTGCCAGCAGTTACTCCGGGGGTGAGCAGTTCTTC. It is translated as CASSYSGGEQFF.

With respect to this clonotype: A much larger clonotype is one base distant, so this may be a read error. CDR3 residues: CTSSPSLGTEQYF. The CDR3 nucleotides are TGTACCAGCAGCCCGTCTTTGGGGACCGAGCAGTACTTC. V is TRBV12-3 or TRBV12-4 and J is TRBJ2-7, with D perhaps assigned TRBD1 or TRBD2 (5 bases each). This CDR3 comprises 13 residues.

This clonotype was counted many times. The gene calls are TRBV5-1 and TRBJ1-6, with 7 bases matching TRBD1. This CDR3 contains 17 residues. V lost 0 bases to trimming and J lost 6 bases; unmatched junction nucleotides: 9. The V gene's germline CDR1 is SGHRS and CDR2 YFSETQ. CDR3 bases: TGCGCCAGCAGCTTGGGTCTGGACAGGATTACTAATTCACCCCTCCACTTT. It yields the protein CASSLGLDRITNSPLHF.

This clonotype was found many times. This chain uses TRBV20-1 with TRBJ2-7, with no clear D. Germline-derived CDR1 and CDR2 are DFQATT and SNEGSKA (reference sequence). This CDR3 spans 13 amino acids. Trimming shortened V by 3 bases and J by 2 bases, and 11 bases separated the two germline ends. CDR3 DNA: TGCAGTGCTAGGTTGCGCTGGCCCTACGAGCAGTACTTC. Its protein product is CSARLRWPYEQYF.

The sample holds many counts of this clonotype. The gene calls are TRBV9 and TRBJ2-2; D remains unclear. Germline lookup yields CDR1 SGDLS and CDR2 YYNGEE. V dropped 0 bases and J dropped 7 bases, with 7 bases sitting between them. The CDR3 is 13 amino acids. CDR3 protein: CASSVDQLGELFF. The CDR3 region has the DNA TGTGCCAGCAGCGTAGATCAGCTCGGGGAGCTGTTTTTT. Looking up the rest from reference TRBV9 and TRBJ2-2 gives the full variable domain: DSGVTQTPKHLITATGQRVTLRCSPRSGDLSVYWYQQSLDQGLQFLIQYYNGEERAKGNILERFSAQQFPDLHSELNLSSLELGDSALYFCASSVDQLGELFFGEGSRLTVL.

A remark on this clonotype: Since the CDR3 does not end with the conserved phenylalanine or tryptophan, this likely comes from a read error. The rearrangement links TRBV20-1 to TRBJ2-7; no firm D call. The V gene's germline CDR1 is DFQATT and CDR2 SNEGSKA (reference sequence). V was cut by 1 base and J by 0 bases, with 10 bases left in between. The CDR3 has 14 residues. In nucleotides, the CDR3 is TGCAGTGCTAGAGCCATTATACTCTCCTACGAGCAGTACTCC. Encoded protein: CSARAIILSYEQYS.

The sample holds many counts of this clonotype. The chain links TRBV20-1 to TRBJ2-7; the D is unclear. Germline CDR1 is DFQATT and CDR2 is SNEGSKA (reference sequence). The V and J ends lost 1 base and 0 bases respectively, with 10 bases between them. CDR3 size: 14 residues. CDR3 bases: TGCAGTGCTAGAGGAGACGGTTACTCCTACGAGCAGTACTTC. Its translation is CSARGDGYSYEQYF.

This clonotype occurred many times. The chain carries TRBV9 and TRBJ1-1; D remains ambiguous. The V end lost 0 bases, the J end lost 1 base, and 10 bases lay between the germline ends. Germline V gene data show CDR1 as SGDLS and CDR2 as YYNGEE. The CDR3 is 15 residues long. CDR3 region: CASSVAPWENTEAFF. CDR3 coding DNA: TGTGCCAGCAGCGTAGCTCCATGGGAGAACACTGAAGCTTTCTTT.

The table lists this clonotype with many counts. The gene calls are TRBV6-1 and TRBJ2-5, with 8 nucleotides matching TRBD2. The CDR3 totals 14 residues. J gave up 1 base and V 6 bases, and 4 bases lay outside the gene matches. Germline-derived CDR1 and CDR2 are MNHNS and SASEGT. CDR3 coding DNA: TGTGCCAGCAGCATCGGGGGGGGCCAAGAGACCCAGTACTTC. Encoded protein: CASSIGGGQETQYF.

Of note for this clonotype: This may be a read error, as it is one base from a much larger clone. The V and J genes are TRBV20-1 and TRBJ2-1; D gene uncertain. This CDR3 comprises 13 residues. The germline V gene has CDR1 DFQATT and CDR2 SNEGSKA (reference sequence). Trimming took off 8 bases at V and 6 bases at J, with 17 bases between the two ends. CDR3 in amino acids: CSPGLAMSNEQFF. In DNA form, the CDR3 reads TGCAGTCCAGGCTTAGCTATGTCCAATGAGCAGTTCTTC.

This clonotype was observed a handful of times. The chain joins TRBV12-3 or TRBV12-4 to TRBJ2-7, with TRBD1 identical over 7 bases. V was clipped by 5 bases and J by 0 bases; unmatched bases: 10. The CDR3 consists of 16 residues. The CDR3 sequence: CASSPSGDRTSYEQYF. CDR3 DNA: TGTGCCAGCAGTCCCAGTGGGGACAGAACCTCCTACGAGCAGTACTTC.

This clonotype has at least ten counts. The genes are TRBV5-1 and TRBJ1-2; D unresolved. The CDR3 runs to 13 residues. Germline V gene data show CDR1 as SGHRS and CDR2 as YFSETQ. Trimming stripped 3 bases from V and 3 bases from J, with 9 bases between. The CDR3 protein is CASSWIEDYGYTF. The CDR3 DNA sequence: TGCGCCAGCAGCTGGATAGAGGACTATGGCTACACCTTC. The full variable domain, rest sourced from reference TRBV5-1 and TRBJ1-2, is KAGVTQTPRYLIKTRGQQVTLSCSPISGHRSVSWYQQTPGQGLQFLFEYFSETQRNKGNFPGRFSGRQFSNSRSEMNVSTLELGDSALYLCASSWIEDYGYTFGSGTRLTVV.

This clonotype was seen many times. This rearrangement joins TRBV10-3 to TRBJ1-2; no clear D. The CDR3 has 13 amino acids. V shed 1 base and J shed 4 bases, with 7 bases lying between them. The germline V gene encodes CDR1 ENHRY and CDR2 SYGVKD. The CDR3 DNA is TGTGCCATCAGTGAGTATGGGATCTATGGCTACACCTTC. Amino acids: CAISEYGIYGYTF.

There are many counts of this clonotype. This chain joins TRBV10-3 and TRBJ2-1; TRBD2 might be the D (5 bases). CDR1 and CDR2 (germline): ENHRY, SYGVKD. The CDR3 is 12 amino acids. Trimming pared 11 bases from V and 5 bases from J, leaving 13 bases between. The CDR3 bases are TGTGCCGCGAGGGCAGAAAACAATGAGCAGTTCTTC. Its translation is CAARAENNEQFF.

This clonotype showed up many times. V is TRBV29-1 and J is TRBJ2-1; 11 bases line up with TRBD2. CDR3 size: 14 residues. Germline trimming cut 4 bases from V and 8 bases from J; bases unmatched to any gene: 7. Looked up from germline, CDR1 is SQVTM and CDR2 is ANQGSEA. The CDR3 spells CSVVGLAVKYEQFF. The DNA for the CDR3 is TGCAGCGTTGTGGGACTAGCGGTAAAGTATGAGCAGTTCTTC.

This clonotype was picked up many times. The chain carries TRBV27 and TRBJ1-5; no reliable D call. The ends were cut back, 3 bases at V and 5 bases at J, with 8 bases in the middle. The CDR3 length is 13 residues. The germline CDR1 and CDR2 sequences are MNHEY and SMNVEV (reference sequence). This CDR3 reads CASSFWADQPQHF. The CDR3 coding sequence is TGTGCCAGCAGTTTCTGGGCCGATCAGCCCCAGCATTTT.

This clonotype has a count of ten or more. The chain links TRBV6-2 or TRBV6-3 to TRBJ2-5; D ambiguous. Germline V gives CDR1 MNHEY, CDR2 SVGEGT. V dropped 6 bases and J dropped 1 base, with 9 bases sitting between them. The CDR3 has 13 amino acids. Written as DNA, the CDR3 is TGTGCCAGCAGCGGGCGCTTCCAAGAGACCCAGTACTTC. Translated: CASSGRFQETQYF.

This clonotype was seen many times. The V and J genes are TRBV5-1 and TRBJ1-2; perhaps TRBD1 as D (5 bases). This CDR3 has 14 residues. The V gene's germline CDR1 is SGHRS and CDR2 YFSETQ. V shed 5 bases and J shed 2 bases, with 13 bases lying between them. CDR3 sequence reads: CASRRDQENYGYTF. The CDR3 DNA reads TGCGCCAGCAGACGGGACCAAGAAAACTATGGCTACACCTTC.

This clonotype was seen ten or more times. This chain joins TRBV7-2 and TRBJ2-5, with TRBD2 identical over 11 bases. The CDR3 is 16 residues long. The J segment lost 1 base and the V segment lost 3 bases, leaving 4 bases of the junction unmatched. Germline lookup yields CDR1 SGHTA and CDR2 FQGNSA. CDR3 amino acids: CASSLRLAGTQETQYF. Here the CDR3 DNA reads TGTGCCAGCAGCTTGCGACTAGCGGGGACCCAAGAGACCCAGTACTTC.